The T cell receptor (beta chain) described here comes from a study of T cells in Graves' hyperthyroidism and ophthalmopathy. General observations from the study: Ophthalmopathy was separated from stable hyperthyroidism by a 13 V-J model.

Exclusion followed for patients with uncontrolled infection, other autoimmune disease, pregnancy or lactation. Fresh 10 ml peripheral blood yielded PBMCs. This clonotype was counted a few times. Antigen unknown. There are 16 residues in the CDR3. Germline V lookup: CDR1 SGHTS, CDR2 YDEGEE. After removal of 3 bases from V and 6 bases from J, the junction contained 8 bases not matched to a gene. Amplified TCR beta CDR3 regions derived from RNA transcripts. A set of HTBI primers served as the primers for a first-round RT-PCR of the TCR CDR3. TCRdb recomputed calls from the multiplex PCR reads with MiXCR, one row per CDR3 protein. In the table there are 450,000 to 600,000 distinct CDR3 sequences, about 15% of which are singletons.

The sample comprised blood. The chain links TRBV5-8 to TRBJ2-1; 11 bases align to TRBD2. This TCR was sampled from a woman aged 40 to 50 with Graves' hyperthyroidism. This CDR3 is CASSSDRLAGGNEQFF. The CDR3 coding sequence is TGTGCCAGCAGCTCAGATAGGCTAGCGGGAGGCAATGAGCAGTTCTTC.